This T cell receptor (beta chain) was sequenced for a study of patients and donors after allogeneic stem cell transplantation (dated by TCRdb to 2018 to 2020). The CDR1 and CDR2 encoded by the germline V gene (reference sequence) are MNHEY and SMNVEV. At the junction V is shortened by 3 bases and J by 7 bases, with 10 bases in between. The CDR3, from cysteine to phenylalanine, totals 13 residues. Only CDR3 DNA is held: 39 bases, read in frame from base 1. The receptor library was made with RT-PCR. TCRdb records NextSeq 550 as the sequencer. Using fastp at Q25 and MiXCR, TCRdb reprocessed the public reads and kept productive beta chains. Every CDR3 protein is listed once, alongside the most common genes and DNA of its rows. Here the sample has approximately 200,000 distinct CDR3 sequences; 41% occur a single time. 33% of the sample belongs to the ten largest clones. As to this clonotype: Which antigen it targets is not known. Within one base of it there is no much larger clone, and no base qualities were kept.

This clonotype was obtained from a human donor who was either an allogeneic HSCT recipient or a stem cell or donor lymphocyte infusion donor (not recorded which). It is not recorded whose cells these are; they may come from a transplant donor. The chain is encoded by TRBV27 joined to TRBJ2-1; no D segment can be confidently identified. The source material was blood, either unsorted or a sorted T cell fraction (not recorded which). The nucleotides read TGTGCCAGCAGTTTTCTGCTTAAAAATGAGCAGTTCTTC. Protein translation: CASSFLLKNEQFF.